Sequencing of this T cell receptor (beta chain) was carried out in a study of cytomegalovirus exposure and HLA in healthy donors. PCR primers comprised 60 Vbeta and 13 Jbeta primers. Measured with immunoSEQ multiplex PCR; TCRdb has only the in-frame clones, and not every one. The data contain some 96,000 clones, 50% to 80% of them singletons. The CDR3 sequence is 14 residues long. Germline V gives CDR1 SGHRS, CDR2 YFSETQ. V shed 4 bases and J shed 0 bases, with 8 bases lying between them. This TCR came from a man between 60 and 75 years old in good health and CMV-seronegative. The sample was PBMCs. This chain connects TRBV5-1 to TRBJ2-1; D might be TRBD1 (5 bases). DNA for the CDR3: TGCGCCAGCAGCACGGACAACTCCTACAATGAGCAGTTCTTC. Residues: CASSTDNSYNEQFF. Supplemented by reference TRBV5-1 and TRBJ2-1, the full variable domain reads KAGVTQTPRYLIKTRGQQVTLSCSPISGHRSVSWYQQTPGQGLQFLFEYFSETQRNKGNFPGRFSGRQFSNSRSEMNVSTLELGDSALYLCASSTDNSYNEQFFGPGTRLTVL.